This T cell receptor beta chain derives from a study of CD8 T cells in ankylosing spondylitis. Regarding the study as a whole: Some of these motif variants have turned up before, in reports on reactive arthritis synovial fluid and blood. It was reported that disease-linked clones were significantly enriched in matched ankylosing spondylitis synovial fluid. One TCR beta motif, made up of 7 or 8 highly homologous variants, appeared characteristic of ankylosing spondylitis blood.

The germline gives CDR1 DFQATT, CDR2 SNEGSKA (reference sequence). Trimming left V 0 bases short and J 4 bases short, with 13 bases between. The CDR3 runs to 15 residues. This clonotype was picked up many times. Its antigen remains unidentified. TCRdb used MiXCR to reprocess the 5' RACE reads, holding one entry per CDR3 protein. The sample has 500,000 or so distinct CDR3 sequences, 5.3% seen once. The rearrangement uses TRBV20-1 and TRBJ2-1, with D possibly TRBD2 on 5 matching bases. The receptor was derived from a male donor with ankylosing spondylitis. The sample taken for sequencing was blood, either unsorted or a sorted T cell fraction (not recorded which). The CDR3: CSAREKAVLYNEQFF. CDR3 nucleotide sequence: TGCAGTGCTAGAGAGAAAGCGGTTTTATACAATGAGCAGTTCTTC.